This is a list of T cell receptor beta chains from one sample in a study of early T cells in non-severe SARS-CoV-2 infection. TCRdb reanalysed the 5' RACE reads using MiXCR and keeps one entry per CDR3 protein. Counted here are about 64,000 distinct CDR3 sequences, about 4.9% occurring once; the ten biggest clones make up 4% to 5%. The source material was whole blood. The receptors derive from an adult who was a healthcare worker with PCR-confirmed SARS-CoV-2 infection or an uninfected control (not recorded which). The CDR3 runs from the conserved cysteine through the conserved F or W. The D gene is left open where the match is weak. Size is omitted from some rows. Given values are once, few, many or a class for expanded clones.

v_call: TRBV12-3/TRBV12-4
d_call: -
j_call: TRBJ1-5
clone_size: many
cdr3_aa: CASSPNLNQPQHF
cdr3_nt: TGTGCCAGCAGCCCAAACTTGAATCAGCCCCAGCATTTT

v_call: TRBV27
d_call: TRBD1
j_call: TRBJ1-2
clone_size: -
cdr3_aa: CASTTGVRTYTF
cdr3_nt: TGTGCCAGCACCACAGGGGTCCGAACCTACACCTTC

v_call: TRBV29-1
d_call: TRBD1
j_call: TRBJ1-2
clone_size: many
cdr3_aa: CSVETGEFYGYTF
cdr3_nt: TGCAGCGTTGAGACAGGGGAGTTCTATGGCTACACCTTC

v_call: TRBV5-1
d_call: -
j_call: TRBJ2-7
clone_size: many
cdr3_aa: CASSQPGASWYEQYF
cdr3_nt: TGCGCCAGCAGTCAACCAGGGGCGTCGTGGTACGAGCAGTACTTC

v_call: TRBV5-1
d_call: -
j_call: TRBJ2-7
clone_size: many
cdr3_aa: CASSSQGWEQYF
cdr3_nt: TGCGCCAGCAGCTCACAGGGATGGGAGCAGTACTTC

v_call: TRBV6-5
d_call: -
j_call: TRBJ2-7
clone_size: few
cdr3_aa: CASSLRRSRGPSSHEQYF
cdr3_nt: TGTGCCAGCAGCCTCAGACGCTCCAGGGGTCCCTCTTCCCACGAGCAGTACTTC

v_call: TRBV20-1
d_call: TRBD1
j_call: TRBJ1-1
clone_size: -
cdr3_aa: CSARPPDRGDTEAFF
cdr3_nt: TGCAGTGCTAGGCCCCCGGACAGGGGGGACACTGAAGCTTTCTTT

v_call: TRBV4-2
d_call: -
j_call: TRBJ1-1
clone_size: few
cdr3_aa: CASSQTGYGAFF
cdr3_nt: TGTGCCAGCAGCCAGACAGGATACGGGGCTTTCTTT

v_call: TRBV19
d_call: -
j_call: TRBJ1-5
clone_size: -
cdr3_aa: CASRQGSSNQPQHF
cdr3_nt: TGTGCCAGTAGACAGGGAAGTAGCAATCAGCCCCAGCATTTT

v_call: TRBV12-3/TRBV12-4
d_call: -
j_call: TRBJ1-1
clone_size: few
cdr3_aa: CASSSHLREAEAFF
cdr3_nt: TGTGCCAGCAGTTCCCATCTGAGGGAGGCTGAAGCTTTCTTT

v_call: TRBV12-3/TRBV12-4
d_call: -
j_call: TRBJ1-1
clone_size: few
cdr3_aa: CASSPHRPSGAFF
cdr3_nt: TGTGCCAGCAGCCCCCACAGGCCCAGTGGGGCTTTCTTT

v_call: TRBV24-1
d_call: -
j_call: TRBJ2-2
clone_size: -
cdr3_aa: CATSDRVIGELFF
cdr3_nt: TGTGCCACCAGTGATCGGGTAATCGGGGAGCTGTTTTTT

v_call: TRBV3-1
d_call: -
j_call: TRBJ2-3
clone_size: few
cdr3_aa: CASSLTAPTSNTQYF
cdr3_nt: TGTGCCAGCAGCCTGACGGCTCCTACTTCCAACACGCAGTATTTT

v_call: TRBV14
d_call: -
j_call: TRBJ2-3
clone_size: many
cdr3_aa: CASSLQGTQYF
cdr3_nt: TGTGCCAGCAGCCTCCAAGGTACGCAGTATTTT

v_call: TRBV27
d_call: -
j_call: TRBJ2-7
clone_size: -
cdr3_aa: CASSASKERAFYEQYF
cdr3_nt: TGTGCCAGCAGTGCGTCTAAGGAAAGAGCGTTCTACGAGCAGTACTTC

v_call: TRBV10-3
d_call: -
j_call: TRBJ1-6
clone_size: many
cdr3_aa: CAISDSLKPPLHF
cdr3_nt: TGTGCCATCAGTGACTCCCTTAAGCCACCCCTCCACTTT

v_call: TRBV10-3
d_call: TRBD1
j_call: TRBJ2-3
clone_size: many
cdr3_aa: CAISESGQGADTQYF
cdr3_nt: TGTGCCATCAGTGAGTCTGGACAGGGGGCAGATACGCAGTATTTT

v_call: TRBV7-9
d_call: -
j_call: TRBJ1-2
clone_size: few
cdr3_aa: CASSLGQDLGYTF
cdr3_nt: TGTGCCAGCAGCTTAGGACAGGACCTTGGCTACACCTTC

v_call: TRBV20-1
d_call: TRBD2
j_call: TRBJ2-7
clone_size: many
cdr3_aa: CSARDVAGGPVEQYF
cdr3_nt: TGCAGTGCTAGAGATGTGGCGGGGGGGCCAGTCGAGCAGTACTTC

v_call: TRBV4-2
d_call: TRBD2
j_call: TRBJ2-2
clone_size: many
cdr3_aa: CASTGTSGGANTGELFF
cdr3_nt: TGTGCCAGCACCGGGACTAGCGGGGGAGCGAACACCGGGGAGCTGTTTTTT

v_call: TRBV20-1
d_call: -
j_call: TRBJ1-5
clone_size: many
cdr3_aa: CSAREGNSNQPQHF
cdr3_nt: TGCAGTGCTAGAGAGGGGAATAGCAATCAGCCCCAGCATTTT

v_call: TRBV7-9
d_call: TRBD1
j_call: TRBJ2-7
clone_size: -
cdr3_aa: CASRSGTGNSYEQYF
cdr3_nt: TGTGCCAGCAGATCCGGGACAGGGAACTCCTACGAGCAGTACTTC

v_call: TRBV5-8
d_call: -
j_call: TRBJ2-7
clone_size: -
cdr3_aa: CASGLPGRTYEQYF
cdr3_nt: TGTGCCAGCGGCTTGCCGGGACGGACCTACGAGCAGTACTTC

v_call: TRBV19
d_call: -
j_call: TRBJ1-2
clone_size: few
cdr3_aa: CATRTADLNYGYTF
cdr3_nt: TGTGCCACCAGGACAGCGGATCTTAACTATGGCTACACCTTC

v_call: TRBV19
d_call: TRBD2
j_call: TRBJ2-1
clone_size: many
cdr3_aa: CASSPLKGGTPYNEQFF
cdr3_nt: TGTGCCAGTAGTCCTTTGAAGGGAGGGACCCCCTACAATGAGCAGTTCTTC

v_call: TRBV5-1
d_call: -
j_call: TRBJ1-2
clone_size: -
cdr3_aa: CASSLNAEIYGYTF
cdr3_nt: TGCGCCAGCAGCTTGAACGCAGAAATCTATGGCTACACCTTC

v_call: TRBV12-3/TRBV12-4
d_call: TRBD1
j_call: TRBJ1-1
clone_size: few
cdr3_aa: CASSLRSTGDAFF
cdr3_nt: TGTGCCAGCAGTTTAAGGTCCACAGGGGACGCTTTCTTT

v_call: TRBV24-1
d_call: -
j_call: TRBJ2-3
clone_size: many
cdr3_aa: CATRASLVTDTQYF
cdr3_nt: TGTGCCACCAGAGCAAGTCTTGTCACAGATACGCAGTATTTT

v_call: TRBV2
d_call: TRBD1
j_call: TRBJ2-3
clone_size: few
cdr3_aa: CASGPQGMDTDTQYF
cdr3_nt: TGTGCCAGCGGCCCACAGGGGATGGATACAGATACGCAGTATTTT

v_call: TRBV7-3
d_call: -
j_call: TRBJ2-3
clone_size: -
cdr3_aa: CASSTGLTDTQYF
cdr3_nt: TGTGCCAGCAGCACGGGACTGACAGATACGCAGTATTTT

v_call: TRBV24-1
d_call: -
j_call: TRBJ2-7
clone_size: few
cdr3_aa: CATSDPFSYEQYF
cdr3_nt: TGTGCCACCAGTGATCCCTTCTCCTACGAGCAGTACTTC

v_call: TRBV7-2
d_call: TRBD1
j_call: TRBJ1-1
clone_size: few
cdr3_aa: CASNGQGNTEAFF
cdr3_nt: TGTGCCAGCAACGGACAGGGGAACACTGAAGCTTTCTTT

v_call: TRBV11-3
d_call: -
j_call: TRBJ2-2
clone_size: -
cdr3_aa: CASSVDRDHRTPGSCFF
cdr3_nt: -

v_call: TRBV20-1
d_call: TRBD2
j_call: TRBJ2-3
clone_size: many
cdr3_aa: CSALTSVADTQYF
cdr3_nt: TGCAGTGCTTTGACTAGCGTGGCAGATACGCAGTATTTT

v_call: TRBV2
d_call: TRBD1
j_call: TRBJ1-5
clone_size: many
cdr3_aa: CASSGQGDQPQHF
cdr3_nt: TGTGCCAGCAGTGGACAGGGCGATCAGCCCCAGCATTTT

v_call: TRBV7-2
d_call: -
j_call: TRBJ2-3
clone_size: -
cdr3_aa: CASSLVSGRDTQYF
cdr3_nt: TGTGCCAGCAGCTTAGTGTCCGGGCGGGATACGCAGTATTTT

v_call: TRBV29-1
d_call: TRBD1
j_call: TRBJ1-2
clone_size: -
cdr3_aa: CSAQNPRQGAAYGYTF
cdr3_nt: TGCAGCGCCCAAAACCCCAGACAGGGGGCAGCCTATGGCTACACCTTC

v_call: TRBV7-2
d_call: TRBD1
j_call: TRBJ1-2
clone_size: few
cdr3_aa: CASSPNRGKDGYTF
cdr3_nt: TGTGCCAGCAGCCCGAACAGGGGAAAAGATGGCTACACCTTC

v_call: TRBV27
d_call: -
j_call: TRBJ2-5
clone_size: many
cdr3_aa: CASSLAGRGETQYF
cdr3_nt: TGTGCCAGCAGTTTGGCCGGACGAGGAGAGACCCAGTACTTC

v_call: TRBV5-5
d_call: TRBD1
j_call: TRBJ1-6
clone_size: many
cdr3_aa: CASSLNLQGASVSPLHF
cdr3_nt: TGTGCCAGCAGCCTAAATCTACAGGGGGCGAGTGTTTCACCCCTCCACTTT

v_call: TRBV30
d_call: -
j_call: TRBJ2-7
clone_size: many
cdr3_aa: CAWSGGQGDEQYF
cdr3_nt: TGTGCCTGGAGCGGGGGACAAGGTGACGAGCAGTACTTC

v_call: TRBV11-2
d_call: TRBD2
j_call: TRBJ2-3
clone_size: few
cdr3_aa: CASSQLRLAGGDTQYF
cdr3_nt: TGTGCCAGCAGCCAATTAAGACTAGCGGGAGGGGATACGCAGTATTTT

v_call: TRBV5-1
d_call: -
j_call: TRBJ2-2
clone_size: many
cdr3_aa: CASSLEAYTGELFF
cdr3_nt: TGCGCCAGCAGCTTGGAAGCCTACACCGGGGAGCTGTTTTTT

v_call: TRBV28
d_call: TRBD2
j_call: TRBJ2-1
clone_size: -
cdr3_aa: CASSLLAGVNYNEQFF
cdr3_nt: TGTGCCAGCAGTTTACTAGCGGGAGTAAACTACAATGAGCAGTTCTTC

v_call: TRBV30
d_call: -
j_call: TRBJ1-2
clone_size: many
cdr3_aa: CAWSREVYGYTF
cdr3_nt: TGTGCCTGGAGTAGAGAAGTCTATGGCTACACCTTC

v_call: TRBV5-1
d_call: TRBD2
j_call: TRBJ2-7
clone_size: many
cdr3_aa: CASSSARGATYEQYF
cdr3_nt: TGCGCCAGCAGCTCCGCGCGGGGGGCGACCTACGAGCAGTACTTC

v_call: TRBV3-1
d_call: -
j_call: TRBJ1-1
clone_size: many
cdr3_aa: CASISRGNTEAFF
cdr3_nt: TGTGCCAGCATCTCCCGGGGGAACACTGAAGCTTTCTTT

v_call: TRBV6-1
d_call: -
j_call: TRBJ2-7
clone_size: -
cdr3_aa: CASSETYEQYF
cdr3_nt: TGTGCCAGCAGTGAAACTTACGAGCAGTACTTC

v_call: TRBV30
d_call: -
j_call: TRBJ2-7
clone_size: few
cdr3_aa: CAWSVGGRAGPSSYEQYF
cdr3_nt: TGTGCCTGGAGTGTAGGGGGACGAGCGGGACCAAGCTCCTACGAGCAGTACTTC

v_call: TRBV12-3/TRBV12-4
d_call: -
j_call: TRBJ2-7
clone_size: few
cdr3_aa: CASSFRDSAYEQYF
cdr3_nt: TGTGCCAGCAGTTTCAGGGATTCGGCCTACGAGCAGTACTTC

v_call: TRBV20-1
d_call: -
j_call: TRBJ2-1
clone_size: many
cdr3_aa: CSARAGTYTEQFF
cdr3_nt: TGCAGTGCTAGGGCCGGGACCTACACTGAGCAGTTCTTC

v_call: TRBV29-1
d_call: -
j_call: TRBJ2-7
clone_size: many
cdr3_aa: CSVVSGTTSSYEQYF
cdr3_nt: TGCAGCGTAGTATCCGGGACAACGAGCTCCTACGAGCAGTACTTC

v_call: TRBV20-1
d_call: -
j_call: TRBJ1-1
clone_size: many
cdr3_aa: CSAVEGDTEAFF
cdr3_nt: TGCAGTGCGGTGGAAGGGGACACTGAAGCTTTCTTT

v_call: TRBV7-2
d_call: -
j_call: TRBJ2-1
clone_size: -
cdr3_aa: CASSLAPLGVRLVYNEQFF
cdr3_nt: TGTGCCAGCAGCTTAGCCCCCCTTGGGGTTCGGCTAGTATACAATGAGCAGTTCTTC

v_call: TRBV20-1
d_call: -
j_call: TRBJ2-7
clone_size: -
cdr3_aa: CSASNNPRGPSYEQYF
cdr3_nt: TGCAGTGCTAGCAACAACCCAAGGGGCCCGTCCTACGAGCAGTACTTC